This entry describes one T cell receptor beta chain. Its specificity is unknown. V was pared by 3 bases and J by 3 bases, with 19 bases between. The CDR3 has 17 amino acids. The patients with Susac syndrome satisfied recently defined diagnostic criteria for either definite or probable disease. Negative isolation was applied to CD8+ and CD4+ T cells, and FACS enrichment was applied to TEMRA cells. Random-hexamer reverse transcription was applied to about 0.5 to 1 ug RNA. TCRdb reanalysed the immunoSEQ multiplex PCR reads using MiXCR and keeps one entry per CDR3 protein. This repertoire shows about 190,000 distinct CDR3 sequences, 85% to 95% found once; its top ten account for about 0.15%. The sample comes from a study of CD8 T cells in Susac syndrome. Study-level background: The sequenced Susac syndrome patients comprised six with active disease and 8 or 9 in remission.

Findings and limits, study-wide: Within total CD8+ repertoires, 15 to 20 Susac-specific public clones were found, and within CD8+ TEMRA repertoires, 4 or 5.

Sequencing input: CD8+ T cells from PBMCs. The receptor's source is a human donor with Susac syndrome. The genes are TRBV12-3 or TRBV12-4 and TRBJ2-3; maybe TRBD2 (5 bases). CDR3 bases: TGTGCCAGCAGTTTCCCCTCCAGTGGGAGTGCGACAGATACGCAGTATTTT. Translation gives CASSFPSSGSATDTQYF.